The present T cell receptor beta chain was sequenced within a study of CXCR3-negative and CXCR3-positive naive CD8 T cells. Germline V lookup: CDR1 SGDLS, CDR2 YYNGEE. There are 16 residues in the CDR3. Libraries of TRB cDNA were made by 5' RACE and carried UMIs. After re-calling the 5' RACE reads, TCRdb lists one entry per CDR3 protein, DNA absent. The repertoire shows more than 50,000 distinct CDR3 sequences; the top ten hold about 0.43%. Sequenced: naive CXCR3- CD8+ T cells from blood. Subset specified: CD45RO-CCR7+CD27+CD95- naive CD8+ T cells lacking CXCR3 (TNR3-). This chain connects TRBV9 to TRBJ2-7; no DNA is available, so the TRBD2 call from TCRdb remains unchecked. This clonotype originated in a human donor in good health. Some clones in this sample may be carry-over from other donors' samples. This CDR3 reads CASSVGPGLVKDEQYF.